The clone carrying this TCR beta chain was observed many times. This sample stems from a study of neurological immune-mediated disorders. Overall study: In a group of approximately 35 multiple sclerosis patients, roughly 30 had the relapsing-remitting type and 3 had the secondary progressive type.

TCRdb re-analysed the 5' RACE reads in MiXCR, keeping a single row per CDR3 protein. The repertoire holds 52,000 or so distinct CDR3 sequences, with about 4.2% as singletons. This receptor was identified in a woman in her thirties or forties with multiple sclerosis. Sequenced sample: CD4+ T cells from blood.

The CDR3 nucleotides are TGTGCCAGCAGCCCCAGGGGGCGGAATGAGCAGTTCTTC. Amino acid sequence: CASSPRGRNEQFF. The chain uses TRBV3-1 and TRBJ2-1, with TRBD1 matching over 8 bases. J lost 7 bases, V lost 4 bases, and 3 bases had no gene match. The CDR3 spans 13 residues. The germline V gene encodes CDR1 LGHDT and CDR2 YNNKEL (reference sequence).